Listed here is a single TCR beta chain. Its cognate antigen is unknown. These data are taken from a study of naive and memory T cell subsets. Cells stained for CD3, CD4, CD8, CD45RA, CD27 and viability were sorted into four CD45RA/CD27 subsets. Findings and limits, study-wide: Especially in CD8 cells, naive repertoires contained a few larger clonotypes, possibly CD45RA-re-expressing memory cells. Diversity fell and Gini index rose from naive through CM, EM, EMRA.

Two oligonucleotides, mixed equimolar, formed the beta constant-region primer covering TRBC1 and TRBC2. A 12-nucleotide UMI and the SP2 primer were added to the cDNA 3' end by oligonucleotide ligation. MiXCR was run by TCRdb on the UMI-ligation and nested PCR reads, yielding one entry per CDR3 protein. The data show under 150,000 distinct CDR3 sequences, about 17% seen once. V lost 5 bases to trimming and J lost 7 bases, with 6 bases between them. Germline values: CDR1 LGHDT, CDR2 YNNKEL (reference sequence). The CDR3 length is 11 residues. Material for sequencing was naive CD4+ T cells from blood. The TCR comes from a human donor in good health. This chain uses TRBV3-1 with TRBJ2-1; no definite D call. CDR3 amino acids: CASSAQNEQFF. The CDR3 coding sequence is TGTGCCAGCAGCGCTCAGAATGAGCAGTTCTTC.